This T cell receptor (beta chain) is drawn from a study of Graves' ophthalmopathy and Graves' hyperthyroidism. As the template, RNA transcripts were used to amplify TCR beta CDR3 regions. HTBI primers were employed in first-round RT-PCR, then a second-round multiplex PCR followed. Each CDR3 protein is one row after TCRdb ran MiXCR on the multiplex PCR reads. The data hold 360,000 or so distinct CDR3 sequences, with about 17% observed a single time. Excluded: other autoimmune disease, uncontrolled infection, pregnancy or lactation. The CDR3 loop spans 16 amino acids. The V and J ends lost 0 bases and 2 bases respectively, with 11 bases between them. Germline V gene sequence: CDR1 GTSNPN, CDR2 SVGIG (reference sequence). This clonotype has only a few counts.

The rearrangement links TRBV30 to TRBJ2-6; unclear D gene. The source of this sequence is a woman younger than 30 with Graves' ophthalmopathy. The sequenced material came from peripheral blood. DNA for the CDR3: TGTGCCTGGAGTGTAGAAATTCTTCCTGGGGCCAACGTCCTGACTTTC. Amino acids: CAWSVEILPGANVLTF. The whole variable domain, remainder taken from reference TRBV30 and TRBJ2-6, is SQTIHQWPATLVQPVGSPLSLECTVEGTSNPNLYWYRQAAGRGLQLLFYSVGIGQISSEVPQNLSASRPQDRQFILSSKKLLLSDSGFYLCAWSVEILPGANVLTFGAGSRLTVL.